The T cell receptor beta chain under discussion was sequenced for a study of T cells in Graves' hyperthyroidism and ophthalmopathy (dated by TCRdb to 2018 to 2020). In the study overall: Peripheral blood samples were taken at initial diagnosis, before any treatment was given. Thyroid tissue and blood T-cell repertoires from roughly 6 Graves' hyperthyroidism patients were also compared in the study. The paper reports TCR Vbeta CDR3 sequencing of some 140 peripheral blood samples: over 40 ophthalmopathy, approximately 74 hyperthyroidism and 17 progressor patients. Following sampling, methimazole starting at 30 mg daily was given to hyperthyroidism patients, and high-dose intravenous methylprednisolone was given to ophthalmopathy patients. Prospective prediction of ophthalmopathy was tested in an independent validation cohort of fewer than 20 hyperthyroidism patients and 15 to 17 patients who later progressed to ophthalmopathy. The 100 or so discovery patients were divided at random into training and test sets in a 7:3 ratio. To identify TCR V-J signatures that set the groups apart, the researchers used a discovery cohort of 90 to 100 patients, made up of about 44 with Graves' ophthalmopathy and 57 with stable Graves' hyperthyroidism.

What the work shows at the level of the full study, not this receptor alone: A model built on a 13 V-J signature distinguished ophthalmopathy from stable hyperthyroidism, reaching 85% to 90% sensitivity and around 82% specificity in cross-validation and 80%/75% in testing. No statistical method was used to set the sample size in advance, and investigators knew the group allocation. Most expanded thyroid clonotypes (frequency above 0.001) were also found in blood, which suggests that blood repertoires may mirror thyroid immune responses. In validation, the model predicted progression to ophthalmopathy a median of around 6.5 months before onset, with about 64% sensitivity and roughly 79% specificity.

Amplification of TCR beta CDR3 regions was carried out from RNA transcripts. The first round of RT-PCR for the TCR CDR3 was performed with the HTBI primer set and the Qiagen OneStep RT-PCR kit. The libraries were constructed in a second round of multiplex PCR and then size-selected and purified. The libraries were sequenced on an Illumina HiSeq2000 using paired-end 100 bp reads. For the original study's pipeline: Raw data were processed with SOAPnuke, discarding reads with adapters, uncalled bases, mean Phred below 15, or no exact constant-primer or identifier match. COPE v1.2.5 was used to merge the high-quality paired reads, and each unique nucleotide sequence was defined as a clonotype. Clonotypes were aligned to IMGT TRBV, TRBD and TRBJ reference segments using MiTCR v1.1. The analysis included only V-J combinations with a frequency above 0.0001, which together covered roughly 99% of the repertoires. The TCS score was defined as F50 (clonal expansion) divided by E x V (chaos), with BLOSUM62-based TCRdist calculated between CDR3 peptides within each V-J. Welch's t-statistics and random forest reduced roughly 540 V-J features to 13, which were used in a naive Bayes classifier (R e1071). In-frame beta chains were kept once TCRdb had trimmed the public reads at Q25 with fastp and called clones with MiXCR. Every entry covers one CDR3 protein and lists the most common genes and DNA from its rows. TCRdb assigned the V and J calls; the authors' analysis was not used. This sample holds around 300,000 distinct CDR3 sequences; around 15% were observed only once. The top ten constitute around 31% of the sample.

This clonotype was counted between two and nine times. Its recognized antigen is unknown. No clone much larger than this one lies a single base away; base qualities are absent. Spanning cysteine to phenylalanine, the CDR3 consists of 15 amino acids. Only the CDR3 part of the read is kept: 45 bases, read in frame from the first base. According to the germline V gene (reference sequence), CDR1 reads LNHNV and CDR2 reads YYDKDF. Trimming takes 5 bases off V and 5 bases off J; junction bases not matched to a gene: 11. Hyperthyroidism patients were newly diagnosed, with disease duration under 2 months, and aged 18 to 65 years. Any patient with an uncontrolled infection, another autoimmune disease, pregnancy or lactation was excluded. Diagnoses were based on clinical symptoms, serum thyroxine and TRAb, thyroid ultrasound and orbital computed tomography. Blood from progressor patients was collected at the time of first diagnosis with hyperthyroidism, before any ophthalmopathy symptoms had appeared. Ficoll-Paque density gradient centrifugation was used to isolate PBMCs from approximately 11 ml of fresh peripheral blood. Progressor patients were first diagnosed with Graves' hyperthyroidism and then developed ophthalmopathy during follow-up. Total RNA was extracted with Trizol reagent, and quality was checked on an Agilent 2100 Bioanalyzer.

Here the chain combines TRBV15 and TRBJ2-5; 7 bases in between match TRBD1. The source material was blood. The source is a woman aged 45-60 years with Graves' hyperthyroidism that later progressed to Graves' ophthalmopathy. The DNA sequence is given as TGTGCCACCAGCCCCCGACAGGGCGGCTATGAGACCCAGTACTTC. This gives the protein CATSPRQGGYETQYF.